These 29 T cell receptor beta chains share one sample of origin, sequenced in a study of cytomegalovirus exposure and HLA in healthy donors. PCR amplification relied on 60 Vbeta primers (plus 13 Jbeta primers). Only in-frame clones appear in the TCRdb table, and some are missing; sequencing was by immunoSEQ multiplex PCR. The table lists about 140,000 clones, roughly 74% of them singletons, with 3.3% in the top ten. Sample: PBMCs. These receptors were obtained from a man aged 35-49 years in good health and CMV-seronegative.

The V call is TRBV19, the J call TRBJ2-7; TRBD1 aligns across 8 bases. The CDR3 consists of 14 residues. The germline gives CDR1 LNHDA, CDR2 SQIVND (reference sequence). Losses at the gene ends were 7 bases for V and 1 base for J; bases not matched to a gene: 6. The CDR3: CASTDRGRSYEQYF. CDR3 nucleotide sequence: TGTGCCAGTACAGACAGGGGAAGATCCTACGAGCAGTACTTC.

The chain recombines TRBV19 with TRBJ1-5; D gene unclear. Trimming cost V 2 bases and J 2 bases, with 7 bases left between them. The CDR3 length is 14 residues. Germline V gene lookup returns CDR1 LNHDA and CDR2 SQIVND (reference sequence). CDR3 amino acids: CASSIFAGNQPQHF. For the CDR3, the DNA is TGTGCCAGTAGTATATTTGCGGGCAATCAGCCCCAGCATTTT.

The chain combines TRBV29-1 with TRBJ2-5; 8 bases are a match to TRBD2. V gave up 5 bases and J gave up 4 bases; unmatched junction bases: 6. CDR1 is SQVTM and CDR2 is ANQGSEA in the germline V gene. The CDR3 has 13 amino acids. CDR3 region: CSVIRGGLETQYF. CDR3 DNA sequence: TGCAGCGTTATTCGGGGGGGCCTAGAGACCCAGTACTTC.

J is TRBJ2-2 and V is TRBV28; D perhaps matches TRBD1 (6 bases). The ends were cut back, 4 bases at V and 1 base at J, with 13 bases in the middle. The CDR3 is made up of 16 amino acids. The germline gives CDR1 MDHEN, CDR2 SYDVKM. The CDR3 DNA reads TGTGCCAGCAGTTACTCGGACAGATGGAACACCGGGGAGCTGTTTTTT. Encoded protein: CASSYSDRWNTGELFF.

V gene TRBV7-8 combines with J gene TRBJ2-7, with 7 bases lining up with TRBD1. The V gene's germline CDR1 is SGHVS and CDR2 FQNEAQ. The CDR3 loop spans 14 amino acids. The V segment lost 5 bases and the J segment 4 bases; nucleotides outside the gene matches: 8. CDR3 sequence: CASSQRTGIYEQYF. In DNA, the CDR3 is TGTGCCAGCAGCCAGAGGACAGGAATTTACGAGCAGTACTTC.

The chain employs TRBV6-5 and TRBJ2-2, with 7 bases lining up with TRBD2. The V gene end was trimmed by 2 bases and the J gene end by 0 bases; junction bases not matched to a gene: 0. Germline V CDR1 and CDR2: MNHEY, SVGAGI. The CDR3 has 15 amino acids. The CDR3 nucleotides are TGTGCCAGCAGTTACCTAGCGGCGAACACCGGGGAGCTGTTTTTT. Protein: CASSYLAANTGELFF.

CDR3 sequence reads: CASCGDSGANVLTF. The CDR3 bases are TGTGCCAGCTGCGGCGACTCTGGGGCCAACGTCCTGACTTTC. The V and J genes are TRBV6-6 and TRBJ2-6; D gene uncertain. The germline V gene has CDR1 MNHNY and CDR2 SVGAGI (reference sequence). The ends were cut back, 8 bases at V and 0 bases at J, with 8 bases in the middle. The CDR3 runs to 14 residues.

The chain carries TRBV4-1 and TRBJ2-1; 8 bases fit TRBD1. The CDR3 length is 17 residues. Trimming removed 0 bases from V and 9 bases from J; junction bases left unmatched: 13. CDR1 and CDR2 (germline): MGHRA, YSYEKL. The CDR3, as DNA: TGCGCCAGCAGCCAAGATCCACAGGGGGAGGCCCGAGGTGAGCAGTTCTTC. This codes for CASSQDPQGEARGEQFF.

CDR3 DNA sequence: TGTGCCAGCAGCTTAAGCGGGACTAGCGGGGAGTCCGCCCTCGCAGATACGCAGTATTTT. The encoded protein is CASSLSGTSGESALADTQYF. The genes are TRBV7-3 and TRBJ2-3, with 13 bases matching TRBD2. The trim removed 1 base at V and 4 bases at J, leaving 14 bases unmatched. CDR1 and CDR2 (germline): SGHTA, FQGTGA. CDR3 length: 20 residues.

The genes are TRBV27 and TRBJ1-1; TRBD1 might be the D (6 bases). Germline V CDR1 and CDR2: MNHEY, SMNVEV (reference sequence). Trimming shortened V by 8 bases and J by 8 bases, and 9 bases separated the two germline ends. This CDR3 contains 10 residues. CDR3 amino acids: CASGTGEAFF. CDR3 nucleotide sequence: TGTGCCAGCGGAACAGGGGAAGCTTTCTTT.

This clone showed up just once. CDR3 sequence (DNA): TGTGCCTGTTCCCTCACGGGAAGGCGGAGTGAAAAACTGTTTTTT. The encoded protein is CACSLTGRRSEKLFF. This rearrangement joins TRBV30 to TRBJ1-4; no clear D gene. Trimming left V 6 bases short and J 7 bases short, with 21 bases between. This CDR3 spans 15 amino acids. The germline V gene encodes CDR1 GTSNPN and CDR2 SVGIG (reference sequence).

V is TRBV18 and J is TRBJ2-7; tentative D call: TRBD1 (6 bases). The CDR3 consists of 14 residues. Germline loops: CDR1 KGHSH, CDR2 LQKENI. Trimming shortened V by 3 bases and J by 7 bases, and 16 bases separated the two germline ends. The CDR3, as DNA: TGTGCCAGCTCACCGGACAGATCTCTAGGGGAGCAGTACTTC. Its protein product is CASSPDRSLGEQYF. Supplemented by reference TRBV18 and TRBJ2-7, the full variable domain reads NAGVMQNPRHLVRRRGQEARLRCSPMKGHSHVYWYRQLPEEGLKFMVYLQKENIIDESGMPKERFSAEFPKEGPSILRIQQVVRGDSAAYFCASSPDRSLGEQYFGPGTRLTVT.

With respect to this clone: Its ends do not fully match the called genes, so a read error is possible. The CDR3 reads CASTEGTGYHF. DNA of the CDR3: TGTGCCAGTACCGAGGGGACAGGGTACCACTTC. This rearrangement joins TRBV19 to TRBJ2-4; 9 positions match TRBD1. Per germline, CDR1 LNHDA and CDR2 SQIVND (reference sequence). CDR3 length equals 11 residues.

This clone was counted only a few times. This chain links TRBV4-3 with TRBJ2-3, with TRBD1 as a possible D gene (6 bases). V was pared by 3 bases and J by 2 bases, with 9 bases between. The germline CDR1 and CDR2 sequences are LGHNA and YSLEER. The CDR3 length is 14 residues. CDR3 coding DNA: TGCGCCAGCAGCCACAGGGGAACCACAGATACGCAGTATTTT. Residues: CASSHRGTTDTQYF.

The chain is built from TRBV6-5 and TRBJ1-1, with 7 bases fitting TRBD1. Germline loops: CDR1 MNHEY, CDR2 SVGAGI. The CDR3 consists of 15 residues. V lost 6 bases and J lost 0; bases outside the gene matches: 7. The CDR3 DNA reads as TGTGCCAGCAGGACGAGGGGGCTTTTGAACACTGAAGCTTTCTTT. Amino acid sequence: CASRTRGLLNTEAFF.

This clone has more than one count but fewer than ten. The chain has TRBV5-6 and TRBJ2-1, with 7 bases aligning to TRBD1. The trim removed 4 bases at V and 4 bases at J, leaving 11 bases unmatched. The germline gives CDR1 SGHDT, CDR2 YYEEEE. This CDR3 contains 16 residues. The CDR3 here is CASSLEGQPKYNEQFF. CDR3 in DNA: TGTGCCAGCAGCCTCGAGGGACAGCCTAAGTACAATGAGCAGTTCTTC.

This rearrangement joins TRBV7-8 to TRBJ2-7, with TRBD2 matching over 7 bases. The CDR3 contains 13 residues. Germline V gene data show CDR1 as SGHVS and CDR2 as FQNEAQ. The V and J ends lost 11 bases and 0 bases, in that order; junction bases with no gene match: 7. As DNA, the CDR3 is TGTGCCTCGGACGGGGGGAACTCCTACGAGCAGTACTTC. Translating gives CASDGGNSYEQYF.

This sequence joins TRBV7-9 and TRBJ2-1; maybe TRBD1 (5 bases). Per germline, CDR1 SEHNR and CDR2 FQNEAQ (reference sequence). The V and J ends lost 1 base and 6 bases respectively, with 10 bases between them. There are 14 residues in the CDR3. The CDR3 nucleotides are TGTGCCAGCAGCTTAGTGGCAGGGCCCAATGAGCAGTTCTTC. Translated, it gives CASSLVAGPNEQFF. The variable domain in full, completed from reference TRBV7-9 and TRBJ2-1, reads DTGVSQNPRHKITKRGQNVTFRCDPISEHNRLYWYRQTLGQGPEFLTYFQNEAQLEKSRLLSDRFSAERPKGSFSTLEIQRTEQGDSAMYLCASSLVAGPNEQFFGPGTRLTVL.

The V gene is TRBV30, the J gene TRBJ1-2; 7 bases are shared with TRBD1. Germline CDR1 GTSNPN, CDR2 SVGIG (reference sequence). J was trimmed by 4 bases and V by 5 bases; bases with no gene match: 10. The CDR3 sequence is 14 residues long. The CDR3 here is CAWGEGGWVYGYTF. CDR3 in DNA: TGTGCCTGGGGCGAAGGGGGCTGGGTCTATGGCTACACCTTC.

The chain employs TRBV28 and TRBJ1-2; 7 bases align to TRBD1. CDR1 is MDHEN and CDR2 is SYDVKM in the germline V gene. J gave up 4 bases and V 4 bases, and 3 bases lay outside the gene matches. The CDR3 is 13 amino acids. CDR3 loop: CASSYRGGYGYTF. For the CDR3, the DNA is TGTGCCAGCAGTTACAGGGGAGGCTATGGCTACACCTTC.

The chain joins TRBV2 to TRBJ2-1; TRBD2 agrees at 7 bases. The CDR3 contains 16 residues. The junction had 16 bases not matched to a gene; V was cut back by 8 bases and J by 6 bases. Per germline, CDR1 SNHLY and CDR2 FYNNEI. CDR3 DNA: TGTGCCAGCCTACTCAGCGGGACTACCCCCACCAATGAGCAGTTCTTC. It yields the protein CASLLSGTTPTNEQFF. Based on the CDR3 plus reference TRBV2 and TRBJ2-1, the full variable domain is EPEVTQTPSHQVTQMGQEVILRCVPISNHLYFYWYRQILGQKVEFLVSFYNNEISEKSEIFDDQFSVERPDGSNFTLKIRSTKLEDSAMYFCASLLSGTTPTNEQFFGPGTRLTVL.

V is TRBV6-6 and J is TRBJ1-5, with D maybe TRBD1 (6 bases). The V end was cut by 4 bases, the J end by 3 bases, with 13 bases between. Looked up from germline, CDR1 is MNHNY and CDR2 is SVGAGI (reference sequence). CDR3 size: 15 residues. The CDR3, as DNA: TGTGCCAGCAGTTCGGGACAAGTCAACAATCAGCCCCAGCATTTT. Translation gives CASSSGQVNNQPQHF.

In its sample, this clone was seen a few times. The chain couples TRBV4-3 to TRBJ2-3; weak D call: TRBD1 (5 bases). CDR3 length equals 14 residues. Germline V gene data show CDR1 as LGHNA and CDR2 as YSLEER. Trimming pared 3 bases from V and 0 bases from J, leaving 7 bases between. Here the CDR3 reads CASSHGASTDTQYF. The DNA for the CDR3 is TGCGCCAGCAGCCATGGGGCCAGCACAGATACGCAGTATTTT.

This clone was counted only a few times. The chain employs TRBV29-1 and TRBJ1-1, with a weak D call TRBD1 (5 bases). This CDR3 spans 13 amino acids. Germline V lookup: CDR1 SQVTM, CDR2 ANQGSEA. Deletions cut 0 bases from V and 5 bases from J, with 10 bases between. The DNA for the CDR3 is TGCAGCGTTGAAGATGAAGGGGCGACTGAAGCTTTCTTT. Residues: CSVEDEGATEAFF. The full variable domain, rest sourced from reference TRBV29-1 and TRBJ1-1, is SAVISQKPSRDICQRGTSLTIQCQVDSQVTMMFWYRQQPGQSLTLIATANQGSEATYESGFVIDKFPISRPNLTFSTLTVSNMSPEDSSIYLCSVEDEGATEAFFGQGTRLTVV.

Worth noting for this clone: Other DNA sequences of this sample code for an identical CDR3. The V and J genes are TRBV7-6 and TRBJ2-1; 8 bases are a match to TRBD1. Per germline, CDR1 SGHVS and CDR2 FNYEAQ. V lost 5 bases and J lost 1; bases outside the gene matches: 4. The CDR3 has 15 residues. The CDR3 reads CASSLGQGSYNEQFF. CDR3 nucleotide sequence: TGTGCCAGCAGCCTTGGACAGGGTTCCTACAATGAGCAGTTCTTC.

This sequence joins TRBV20-1 and TRBJ2-7; perhaps TRBD1 as D (6 bases). Trimming stripped 5 bases from V and 3 bases from J, with 8 bases between. Germline-derived CDR1 and CDR2 are DFQATT and SNEGSKA (reference sequence). This CDR3 region has 11 residues. The CDR3 reads CSALDSYEQYF. CDR3 nucleotide sequence: TGCAGTGCTCTGGACAGCTACGAGCAGTACTTC.

This clone was detected once. The chain recombines TRBV6-1 with TRBJ1-5; D possibly corresponds to TRBD1 (6 bases). The CDR3 covers 13 residues. V was trimmed by 7 bases and J by 6 bases, leaving 13 bases between them. Germline CDR1 MNHNS, CDR2 SASEGT. The DNA of the CDR3 is TGTGCCAGCAACGGGGGGCGCGTTCAGCCCCAGCATTTT. Protein product: CASNGGRVQPQHF.

This rearrangement joins TRBV19 to TRBJ1-2; D is undetermined. The CDR3 has 14 residues. The ends were cut back, 5 bases at V and 4 bases at J, with 14 bases in the middle. Germline CDR1 LNHDA, CDR2 SQIVND (reference sequence). Here the CDR3 reads CASSLRRESYGYTF. DNA for the CDR3: TGTGCCAGTAGTCTCAGACGGGAGAGCTATGGCTACACCTTC.

V gene TRBV7-2 combines with J gene TRBJ2-7, with TRBD1 as a possible D gene (6 bases). The V end was cut by 1 base, the J end by 5 bases, with 15 bases between. Germline lookup yields CDR1 SGHTA and CDR2 FQGNSA. The CDR3 totals 15 residues. The CDR3 protein is CASSLEWAGEHEQYF. The CDR3 DNA reads TGTGCCAGCAGCTTAGAGTGGGCAGGGGAGCACGAGCAGTACTTC. Filled out from reference TRBV7-2 and TRBJ2-7, the complete variable domain reads GAGVSQSPSNKVTEKGKDVELRCDPISGHTALYWYRQSLGQGLEFLIYFQGNSAPDKSGLPSDRFSAERTGGSVSTLTIQRTQQEDSAVYLCASSLEWAGEHEQYFGPGTRLTVT.